These 27 T cell receptor beta chains originate from one sample sequenced in a study of T cells after yellow fever vaccination. Via MiXCR, TCRdb re-called the 5' RACE reads, giving one row per CDR3 protein. Of about 340,000 distinct CDR3 sequences in the sample, 4% were seen once. The material was PBMCs, obtained 5 days after the yellow fever booster vaccination. These receptors originate from a man in his late teens or twenties who received the YFV17D yellow fever vaccine.

At least ten counts were recorded for this clonotype. The chain recombines TRBV12-3 or TRBV12-4 with TRBJ1-6; D remains unclear. The CDR3 consists of 13 residues. V lost 4 bases to trimming and J lost 10 bases, with 11 bases between them. In DNA, the CDR3 is TGTGCCAGCAGTTCTGACCGGGCCTCACCCCTCCACTTT. Protein: CASSSDRASPLHF.

The J gene is TRBJ2-5, the V gene TRBV20-1, with D hard to call. Germline lookup yields CDR1 DFQATT and CDR2 SNEGSKA (reference sequence). The CDR3 is 12 residues long. The V and J ends lost 3 bases and 3 bases respectively, with 8 bases between them. This CDR3 is CSASPRKETQYF. The DNA of the CDR3 is TGCAGTGCTAGTCCCAGGAAAGAGACCCAGTACTTC.

This clonotype was seen a handful of times. This chain links TRBV2 with TRBJ2-2, with 9 bases that match TRBD1. The length of the CDR3 is 12 residues. Germline CDR1 is SNHLY and CDR2 is FYNNEI. V shed 6 bases, J shed 8 bases, and the junction held 1 base outside the gene matches. The CDR3 is CASRDRGGELFF. The CDR3 coding sequence is TGTGCCAGCAGGGACAGGGGTGGGGAGCTGTTTTTT.

In DNA form, the CDR3 reads TGTGCCAGCAGCCCGAGACAGTCTGGGGAGCAGTACTTC. Its protein product is CASSPRQSGEQYF. The chain links TRBV7-6 to TRBJ2-7; D perhaps matches TRBD1 (5 bases). Germline V gene lookup returns CDR1 SGHVS and CDR2 FNYEAQ. Trimming took 5 bases from V and 7 from J, leaving 15 bases between them. The CDR3 spans 13 residues.

This clonotype appeared many times. The chain has TRBV7-2 and TRBJ2-4; D gene unclear. The CDR3 extends over 14 amino acids. V was cut by 7 bases and J by 0 bases, with 10 bases left in between. Germline CDR1 and CDR2: SGHTA and FQGNSA. DNA of the CDR3: TGTGCCAGCACCGGCCCCGTAGCCAAAAACATTCAGTACTTC. Amino acid sequence: CASTGPVAKNIQYF.

This clonotype occurred a few times. The chain recombines TRBV12-3 or TRBV12-4 with TRBJ2-5; weak D call: TRBD1 (7 bases). This CDR3 spans 14 amino acids. V gave up 5 bases and J gave up 10 bases, with 20 bases separating them. Written as DNA, the CDR3 is TGTGCCAGCAGTCCGATGCGGGACAGCGGGCGCCAGTACTTC. Protein sequence: CASSPMRDSGRQYF.

The rearrangement joins TRBV5-1 to TRBJ2-1, with 7 positions matching TRBD2. Trimming cost V 3 bases and J 10 bases; bases outside gene matches: 10. This CDR3 comprises 14 residues. The germline V gene encodes CDR1 SGHRS and CDR2 YFSETQ. The CDR3, as DNA: TGCGCCAGCAGCTCACTAGCGAGTACGACCGAGCAGTTCTTC. Translated, it gives CASSSLASTTEQFF.

This clonotype occurred a few times. This sequence joins TRBV7-2 and TRBJ2-1; D may match TRBD1 or TRBD2 (6 bases each). The CDR3 length is 14 residues. The ends were cut back, 5 bases at V and 3 bases at J, with 11 bases in the middle. Per germline, CDR1 SGHTA and CDR2 FQGNSA. Here the CDR3 reads CASSRRDNYNEQFF. For the CDR3, the DNA is TGTGCCAGCAGCCGGCGGGACAACTACAATGAGCAGTTCTTC.

This clonotype came up a few times. The J gene is TRBJ2-3, the V gene TRBV28; the match to TRBD2 covers 7 bases. The V gene's germline CDR1 is MDHEN and CDR2 SYDVKM. The CDR3 length is 16 residues. Trimming took 6 bases from V and 5 from J; bases not matched to a gene: 14. CDR3 loop: CASSPRMGEGEDTQYF. The CDR3, as DNA: TGTGCCAGCAGCCCCCGTATGGGGGAGGGCGAAGATACGCAGTATTTT.

The chain employs TRBV6-5 and TRBJ2-5; perhaps TRBD1 as D (7 bases). V lost 2 bases and J lost 9, with 22 bases in between. The CDR3 extends over 16 amino acids. The germline CDR1 and CDR2 sequences are MNHEY and SVGAGI. CDR3 in amino acids: CASSYTVAGGFMAQYF. The CDR3 DNA sequence: TGTGCCAGCAGTTACACGGTCGCAGGGGGGTTCATGGCCCAGTACTTC.

The chain couples TRBV3-1 to TRBJ2-1, with TRBD1 as a possible D gene (5 bases). The germline CDR1 and CDR2 sequences are LGHDT and YNNKEL (reference sequence). The CDR3 spans 16 residues. Trimming removed 6 bases at V and 2 bases at J, with 17 bases between. The CDR3 reads CASSHDRVGPYNEQFF. As DNA, the CDR3 is TGTGCCAGCAGTCACGACAGAGTTGGCCCCTACAATGAGCAGTTCTTC.

This clonotype was seen a few times. The gene calls are TRBV29-1 and TRBJ2-3; D possibly corresponds to TRBD2 (5 bases). From germline, CDR1 is SQVTM and CDR2 ANQGSEA. Trimming removed 7 bases from V and 9 bases from J, with 17 bases in between. The CDR3 is made up of 12 amino acids. This CDR3 is CSEGSGVGTQYF. CDR3 sequence (DNA): TGCAGCGAGGGATCCGGGGTCGGGACGCAGTATTTT.

This clonotype showed up many times. CDR3 loop: CASSYGGGNTEAFF. The CDR3 DNA sequence: TGTGCCAGCAGCTATGGGGGAGGGAACACTGAAGCTTTCTTT. V gene TRBV7-3 combines with J gene TRBJ1-1, with D possibly being TRBD1 (5 bases). V shed 4 bases and J shed 1 base, with 10 bases lying between them. The CDR3 runs to 14 residues. In germline, CDR1 is SGHTA, CDR2 FQGTGA.

This clonotype occurred many times. This chain's CDR3 is CASSLRQGATTNEKLFF. The CDR3 DNA is TGTGCCAGCAGCTTGAGGCAGGGGGCTACAACTAATGAAAAACTGTTTTTT. J is TRBJ1-4 and V is TRBV7-3, with TRBD1 matching 8 bases. The CDR3 is 17 residues long. Germline V gene lookup returns CDR1 SGHTA and CDR2 FQGTGA. V gave up 3 bases and J gave up 0 bases; unmatched junction bases: 6. Using reference TRBV7-3 and TRBJ1-4 for the parts outside the CDR3, the full variable domain is GAGVSQTPSNKVTEKGKYVELRCDPISGHTALYWYRQSLGQGPEFLIYFQGTGAADDSGLPNDRFFAVRPEGSVSTLKIQRTERGDSAVYLCASSLRQGATTNEKLFFGSGTQLSVL.

In its sample, this clonotype was seen a few times. The genes are TRBV7-2 and TRBJ1-4, with 7 bases identical to TRBD1. The V gene end was trimmed by 5 bases and the J gene end by 7 bases; junction bases not matched to a gene: 13. CDR1 is SGHTA and CDR2 is FQGNSA in the germline V gene. The CDR3 sequence is 16 residues long. In DNA form, the CDR3 reads TGTGCCAGCAGCCCCTCGGGCAGGGGGTCGGTTGAAAAACTGTTTTTT. This codes for CASSPSGRGSVEKLFF.

There are a few counts of this clonotype. J is TRBJ2-4 and V is TRBV4-1, with D unclear. Per the germline V gene, CDR1 is MGHRA and CDR2 is YSYEKL. V was pared by 4 bases and J by 4 bases, with 17 bases between. CDR3 size: 16 residues. Here the CDR3 DNA reads TGCGCCAGCAGCCTCCCCGCCACGGGCAGTAAAAACATTCAGTACTTC. Its protein product is CASSLPATGSKNIQYF.

In its sample, this clonotype was seen many times. J is TRBJ2-4 and V is TRBV18, with 12 bases matching TRBD2. This CDR3 has 18 residues. Germline CDR1 is KGHSH and CDR2 is LQKENI. J gave up 2 bases and V 2 bases, and 7 bases lay outside the gene matches. Written as DNA, the CDR3 is TGTGCCAGCTCACCAAGACTAGCGGGAGCCTTATCCAAAAACATTCAGTACTTC. Translation gives CASSPRLAGALSKNIQYF.

This clonotype was seen more than once but under ten times. This chain connects TRBV5-1 to TRBJ1-2, with TRBD1 matching over 10 bases. The CDR3 loop spans 16 amino acids. With 0 bases clipped from V and 0 bases from J, the junction kept 2 bases outside the gene matches. Germline V gives CDR1 SGHRS, CDR2 YFSETQ. The CDR3 spells CASSLGDRGANYGYTF. The CDR3 DNA reads TGCGCCAGCAGCTTGGGGGACAGGGGAGCTAACTATGGCTACACCTTC.

The J gene is TRBJ2-7, the V gene TRBV20-1; 8 bases fit TRBD1. CDR1 DFQATT and CDR2 SNEGSKA come from the germline V gene (reference sequence). J gave up 3 bases and V 6 bases, and 4 bases lay outside the gene matches. The CDR3 has 12 amino acids. DNA for the CDR3: TGCAGTGCAGCACAGGGGGACTACGAGCAGTACTTC. Its translation is CSAAQGDYEQYF.

There are many counts of this clonotype. The gene calls are TRBV15 and TRBJ2-4; D unclear. The germline CDR1 and CDR2 sequences are LNHNV and YYDKDF (reference sequence). The CDR3 covers 13 residues. Trimming took 8 bases from V and 9 from J, leaving 17 bases between them. Written as DNA, the CDR3 is TGTGCCACCTGCGACCCTCCCTCCGGCATTCAGTACTTC. Protein sequence: CATCDPPSGIQYF.

The V call is TRBV7-2, the J call TRBJ2-3; TRBD2 matches at 14 bases. The CDR3 covers 14 residues. The V gene end was trimmed by 5 bases and the J gene end by 8 bases; junction bases not matched to a gene: 3. CDR1 is SGHTA and CDR2 is FQGNSA in the germline V gene. The CDR3 nucleotides read TGTGCCAGCAGCGGGACTAGCGGGGGAAGTACGCAGTATTTT. It translates to CASSGTSGGSTQYF. Variable domain in full (rest from reference TRBV7-2 and TRBJ2-3): GAGVSQSPSNKVTEKGKDVELRCDPISGHTALYWYRQSLGQGLEFLIYFQGNSAPDKSGLPSDRFSAERTGGSVSTLTIQRTQQEDSAVYLCASSGTSGGSTQYFGPGTRLTVL.

There are a few counts of this clonotype. The rearrangement joins TRBV7-8 to TRBJ2-7; a weak D match, TRBD1 (5 bases). V was pared by 3 bases and J by 5 bases, with 11 bases between. The CDR3 loop spans 13 amino acids. Germline values: CDR1 SGHVS, CDR2 FQNEAQ. The CDR3 nucleotides read TGTGCCAGCAGCTTTAGGGGTAGGGACGAGCAGTACGTC. Translating gives CASSFRGRDEQYV.

This clonotype was recorded a few times. The J gene is TRBJ1-1, the V gene TRBV5-1; D call uncertain. V lost 0 bases and J 0 bases, leaving 9 bases between the germline ends. Per the germline V gene, CDR1 is SGHRS and CDR2 is YFSETQ. This CDR3 region has 15 residues. DNA of the CDR3: TGCGCCAGCAGCTTGGTTAGGAGTGTGAACACTGAAGCTTTCTTT. Translated, it gives CASSLVRSVNTEAFF. Using reference TRBV5-1 and TRBJ1-1 for the parts outside the CDR3, the full variable domain is KAGVTQTPRYLIKTRGQQVTLSCSPISGHRSVSWYQQTPGQGLQFLFEYFSETQRNKGNFPGRFSGRQFSNSRSEMNVSTLELGDSALYLCASSLVRSVNTEAFFGQGTRLTVV.

This chain connects TRBV12-3 or TRBV12-4 to TRBJ1-2; the D gene is possibly TRBD1 (5 bases). This CDR3 is 13 amino acids long. Trimming cost V 2 bases and J 5 bases, with 9 bases left between them. DNA of the CDR3: TGTGCCAGCAGTTTAATAAGGGGTTATGGCTACACCTTC. It codes for CASSLIRGYGYTF.

This clonotype was counted a few times. CDR3 sequence: CASTLTEAGTDTQYF. CDR3 coding DNA: TGTGCCAGCACCCTCACGGAGGCGGGGACAGATACGCAGTATTTT. The chain combines TRBV6-5 with TRBJ2-3; possible D gene TRBD2, 6 bases. CDR1 is MNHEY, CDR2 SVGAGI, per germline. This CDR3 is built from 15 residues. The ends were cut back, 7 bases at V and 3 bases at J, with 17 bases in the middle.

This clonotype was picked up a small number of times. The chain employs TRBV9 and TRBJ2-3; 10 bases match TRBD2. Germline CDR1 SGDLS, CDR2 YYNGEE. This CDR3 comprises 17 residues. V dropped 4 bases and J dropped 5; count of bases not matched to a gene: 13. The chain's CDR3 is CASSPRGSGGAGDTQYF. The CDR3 bases are TGTGCCAGCAGCCCTCGCGGGAGCGGGGGGGCTGGAGATACGCAGTATTTT.

This clonotype showed up just a few times. The chain has TRBV5-1 and TRBJ1-2; D is unresolved. Per germline, CDR1 SGHRS and CDR2 YFSETQ. Trimming removed 0 bases from V and 4 bases from J, with 7 bases in between. The CDR3 consists of 13 residues. The CDR3 DNA reads TGCGCCAGCAGCTTGGAACCCGCCTATGGCTACACCTTC. As protein: CASSLEPAYGYTF.